There are a few counts of the clone carrying this T cell receptor beta chain. This record comes from a study of T cells in localized non-small cell lung cancer. Data came from immunoSEQ multiplex PCR; TCRdb stores just in-frame clones and leaves some out. The data hold over 1,000 clones, with roughly 33% observed a single time. Germline values: CDR1 WSHSY, CDR2 SAAADI. There are 16 residues in the CDR3. V lost 5 bases to trimming and J lost 3 bases; unmatched junction nucleotides: 12. This specimen was normal lung tissue next to the tumor, taken before any cancer treatment. This TCR derives from a male donor at least 60 years old with stage I squamous cell lung carcinoma. The chain is built from TRBV10-2 and TRBJ2-7, with 8 bases matching TRBD1. The CDR3 nucleotides are TGCGCCAGCAGTCCCGATCTTGGGACAGGAGTCTACGAGCAGTACTTC. Translated: CASSPDLGTGVYEQYF.